This T cell receptor beta chain was recorded in a study of Ad26.COV2.S vaccination and SARS-CoV-2 variants. Turning to the study itself: It was the COV1001 Ad26.COV2.S trial arm that included the donor.

Germline-derived CDR1 and CDR2 are SGHNT and YYREEE (reference sequence). This CDR3 spans 14 amino acids. V shed 4 bases, J shed 2 bases, and the junction held 1 base outside the gene matches. Measured with immunoSEQ multiplex PCR; TCRdb has only the in-frame clones, and not every one. Among some 340,000 clones listed, around 83% were seen once. Documented treatment: around 19 received Ad26.COV2.S at low or high dose, single or two shots; 5 received placebo; per-sample allocation not given. The samples date from day 63 after the first vaccine or placebo injection. This sequence was found in a person between 18 and 65 years old who received the Ad26.COV2.S COVID-19 vaccine or a placebo. The sample in question was peripheral blood, obtained in a trial of Ad26.COV2.S vaccine versus placebo. The chain uses TRBV5-4 and TRBJ2-7; TRBD2 aligns across 12 bases. DNA for the CDR3: TGTGCCAGCAGCCCTAGCGGGGGGGCCTACGAGCAGTACTTC. Encoded protein: CASSPSGGAYEQYF.